This TCR beta chain was retrieved from a study of cytomegalovirus exposure and HLA in healthy donors. Whole-study findings and limits: In vitro assays verified that three CMV-associated chains recognized CMV antigens specifically. Many donors shared some public TCRs, even though most TCR sequences were rare.

Germline CDR1 SNHLY, CDR2 FYNNEI. Trimming removed 0 bases at V and 2 bases at J, with 11 bases between. The CDR3 length is 16 residues. Turning to this clone: Its antigen is currently unknown.

The repertoire was sequenced with immunoSEQ multiplex PCR; TCRdb's copy has only in-frame clones and lacks some. The sample records about 160,000 clones, roughly 90% being singletons. Sequencing was carried out using PBMCs. The chain recombines TRBV2 with TRBJ2-1; D is possibly TRBD2 (5 bases). This sequence originates from a man aged 18 to 30 in good health and CMV-seropositive. CDR3 nucleotide sequence: TGTGCCAGCAGTGAAGCGCGGCTAGCCCCCTACAATGAGCAGTTCTTC. Translated, it gives CASSEARLAPYNEQFF.